The T cell receptor beta chain described here comes from a study of CD8 T cells in ankylosing spondylitis. Details on this clonotype: Antigen specificity is unknown.

MiXCR, applied by TCRdb to the 5' RACE reads, yields one record per CDR3 protein. The sample records 150,000 to 200,000 distinct CDR3 sequences, 15% to 20% being singletons. Study-level results: In ankylosing spondylitis blood, a motif of roughly 8 highly homologous TCR beta variants appeared characteristic.

Sequencing was performed on blood, either unsorted or a sorted T cell fraction (not recorded which). The sequence derives from a male donor with ankylosing spondylitis or in good health (not recorded which).

The CDR3 nucleotides are TGTGCCAGCAGCCGGACTAGCGGGAGGACCTACGAGCAGTACTTC. This translates into CASSRTSGRTYEQYF. The chain combines TRBV11-2 with TRBJ2-7; 14 bases map to TRBD2. The CDR3 sequence is 15 residues long. The ends lost 5 bases at V and 2 bases at J; junction bases unmatched: 2. Germline V gene lookup returns CDR1 SGHAT and CDR2 FQNNGV.